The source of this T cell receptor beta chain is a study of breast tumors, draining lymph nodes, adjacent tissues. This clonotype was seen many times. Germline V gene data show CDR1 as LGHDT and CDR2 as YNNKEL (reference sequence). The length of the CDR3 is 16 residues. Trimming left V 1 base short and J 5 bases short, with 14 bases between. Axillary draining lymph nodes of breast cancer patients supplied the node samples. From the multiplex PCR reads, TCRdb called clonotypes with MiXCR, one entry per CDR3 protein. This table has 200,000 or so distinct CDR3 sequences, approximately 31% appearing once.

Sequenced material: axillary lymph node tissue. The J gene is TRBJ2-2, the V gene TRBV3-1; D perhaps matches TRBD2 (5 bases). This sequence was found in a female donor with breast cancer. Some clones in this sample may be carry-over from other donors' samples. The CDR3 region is CASSQASLGGTGELFF. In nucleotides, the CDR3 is TGTGCCAGCAGCCAAGCCAGCCTTGGAGGTACCGGGGAGCTGTTTTTT.